A single sample is the source of the 2 T cell receptor beta chains below, sequenced in a study of T cell responses to AZD1222 COVID-19 vaccine. Clones were read by immunoSEQ multiplex PCR, and TCRdb kept only the in-frame ones, dropping some. The sample carries tens of thousands of clones, about 90% recorded once. The starting material was peripheral blood, obtained on day 0 of MenACWY control vaccination. Receptors originate from an adult in good health.

The chain couples TRBV19 to TRBJ1-5, with D maybe TRBD1 (5 bases). Germline values: CDR1 LNHDA, CDR2 SQIVND (reference sequence). This CDR3 spans 18 amino acids. V was trimmed by 6 bases and J by 6 bases, leaving 27 bases between them. The CDR3 region is CASSLMGRLSGVGQPQHF. CDR3 DNA: TGTGCCAGTAGCTTAATGGGGCGTCTAAGCGGTGTAGGTCAGCCCCAGCATTTT. The full variable domain, in which reference TRBV19 and TRBJ1-5 provide the parts outside the CDR3, is DGGITQSPKYLFRKEGQNVTLSCEQNLNHDAMYWYRQDPGQGLRLIYYSQIVNDFQKGDIAEGYSVSREKKESFPLTVTSAQKNPTAFYLCASSLMGRLSGVGQPQHFGDGTRLSIL.

The rearrangement joins TRBV6-2 or TRBV6-3 to TRBJ1-4; D ambiguous. The CDR3 length is 12 residues. Looked up from germline, CDR1 is MNHEY and CDR2 is SVGEGT. V lost 4 bases, J lost 8 bases, and 8 bases lay in between. This chain's CDR3 is CASSSVKEKLFF. Written as DNA, the CDR3 is TGTGCCAGCAGTTCTGTAAAGGAAAAACTGTTTTTT.